Listed here are 14 T cell receptor beta chains from one sample, sequenced in a study of blood T cell repertoires in COVID-19. Method: immunoSEQ multiplex PCR; TCRdb's copy keeps in-frame clones and lacks some. The table lists 250,000 to 300,000 clones, approximately 85% of them singletons. The sequenced sample consisted of peripheral blood. The receptors come from a woman aged 70-85 years with acute or convalescent COVID-19.

The gene calls are TRBV3-1 (or the pseudogene TRBV3-2) and TRBJ2-2, with D possibly TRBD1 on 7 matching bases. Trimming left V 0 bases short and J 5 bases short, with 22 bases between. The CDR3 consists of 19 residues. Germline CDR1 and CDR2: LGHDT and YNNKEL (reference sequence). The CDR3 nucleotides read TGTGCCAGCAGCCAAGAGATCTCCCTTTACAGGGGAGGAACCGGGGAGCTGTTTTTT. Protein sequence: CASSQEISLYRGGTGELFF.

This chain joins TRBV11-2 and TRBJ2-4; D might be TRBD2 (6 bases). The CDR3 is 14 residues long. Germline CDR1 is SGHAT and CDR2 is FQNNGV. V lost 5 bases to trimming and J lost 9 bases, with 17 bases between them. CDR3 amino acids: CASSQSTGGSIQYF. CDR3 in DNA: TGTGCCAGCAGCCAAAGTACTGGGGGGTCCATTCAGTACTTC.

This sequence joins TRBV2 and TRBJ1-2, with TRBD1 matching over 7 bases. Germline V gene data show CDR1 as SNHLY and CDR2 as FYNNEI. With V trimmed by 6 bases and J by 6 bases, 4 bases remained unmatched. The CDR3 extends over 12 amino acids. Written as DNA, the CDR3 is TGTGCCAGCAGCCAGGGGGAAGATGGCTACACCTTC. This encodes CASSQGEDGYTF.

The V gene is TRBV30, the J gene TRBJ1-6; no definite D call. V shed 7 bases and J shed 0 bases, with 16 bases lying between them. CDR3 length: 16 residues. Germline CDR1 is GTSNPN and CDR2 is SVGIG (reference sequence). CDR3 nucleotides: TGTGCCTCCCGAGGGAGTGGGAGCTCCTATAATTCACCCCTCCACTTT. Translated, it gives CASRGSGSSYNSPLHF.

Of note for this clone: This sample also contains other DNA sequences that code for the same CDR3. The chain uses TRBV7-3 and TRBJ2-1; D remains unclear. The CDR3 has 13 amino acids. CDR1 is SGHTA, CDR2 FQGTGA, per germline. The V gene lost 1 base and the J gene lost 5 bases, with 6 bases spanning the gap. The CDR3 bases are TGTGCCAGCAGCTTAAATCGAGACAATGAGCAGTTCTTC. Protein product: CASSLNRDNEQFF. Complete variable domain (other parts from reference TRBV7-3 and TRBJ2-1): GAGVSQTPSNKVTEKGKYVELRCDPISGHTALYWYRQSLGQGPEFLIYFQGTGAADDSGLPNDRFFAVRPEGSVSTLKIQRTERGDSAVYLCASSLNRDNEQFFGPGTRLTVL.

In this sample, this clone turned up many times. This rearrangement joins TRBV5-5 to TRBJ1-1; TRBD1 matches 7 bases. The CDR3 is 14 residues long. Trimming cost V 0 bases and J 8 bases; bases outside gene matches: 7. Looked up from germline, CDR1 is SGHKS and CDR2 is YYEKEE (reference sequence). The CDR3 region is CASSLEQGLAEAFF. The CDR3 DNA sequence: TGTGCCAGCAGCTTGGAACAGGGGTTGGCCGAAGCTTTCTTT.

The sample holds a few counts of this clone. The chain links TRBV18 to TRBJ1-2; 11 bases fit TRBD1. The CDR3 length is 15 residues. Per the germline V gene, CDR1 is KGHSH and CDR2 is LQKENI. J lost 4 bases, V lost 6 bases, and 7 bases had no gene match. CDR3 sequence: CASSSGTGGVYGYTF. CDR3 DNA: TGTGCCAGCTCGTCCGGGACAGGGGGAGTCTATGGCTACACCTTC.

This clone was found once. This chain uses TRBV27 with TRBJ1-6, with 8 bases matching TRBD1. J lost 7 bases, V lost 5 bases, and 13 bases had no gene match. The CDR3 consists of 17 residues. Per the germline V gene, CDR1 is MNHEY and CDR2 is SMNVEV (reference sequence). The CDR3 spells CASSLGQGLIGNSPLHF. CDR3 nucleotide sequence: TGTGCCAGCAGTCTCGGACAGGGTTTGATAGGGAATTCACCCCTCCACTTT.

The J gene is TRBJ2-1, the V gene TRBV5-5, with D perhaps matching TRBD2 (6 bases). Germline V lookup: CDR1 SGHKS, CDR2 YYEKEE (reference sequence). V lost 0 bases and J lost 5, with 12 bases in between. The CDR3 runs 15 residues. The CDR3 DNA is TGTGCCAGCAGCTTGGACGCGGGGATAAACAATGAGCAGTTCTTC. Protein sequence: CASSLDAGINNEQFF. The whole variable domain, remainder taken from reference TRBV5-5 and TRBJ2-1, is DAGVTQSPTHLIKTRGQQVTLRCSPISGHKSVSWYQQVLGQGPQFIFQYYEKEERGRGNFPDRFSARQFPNYSSELNVNALLLGDSALYLCASSLDAGINNEQFFGPGTRLTVL.

The chain combines TRBV10-1 with TRBJ2-5; perhaps TRBD1 as D (6 bases). This CDR3 is 13 amino acids long. With 2 bases removed from V and 6 bases from J, the gap between germline ends came to 10 bases. Germline assignment: CDR1 WNHNN and CDR2 SYGVQD (reference sequence). CDR3 DNA: TGCGCCAGCAGTGAGGGCAGGGGACAGACCCAGTACTTC. Translated, it gives CASSEGRGQTQYF.

The rearrangement links TRBV10-2 to TRBJ2-2; D perhaps matches TRBD2 (5 bases). Germline-derived CDR1 and CDR2 are WSHSY and SAAADI. The CDR3 extends over 14 amino acids. Trimming pared 11 bases from V and 2 bases from J, leaving 15 bases between. CDR3 loop: CAARTGSNTGELFF. The CDR3 DNA reads TGCGCCGCCAGGACGGGGAGTAACACCGGGGAGCTGTTTTTT.

V is TRBV10-3 and J is TRBJ2-3, with 12 bases aligning to TRBD2. Looked up from germline, CDR1 is ENHRY and CDR2 is SYGVKD. Trimming at V came to 8 bases and at J to 0 bases, leaving 3 bases not matched to a gene. CDR3 size: 15 residues. The CDR3 loop reads CAIGGLAGSTDTQYF. In DNA form, the CDR3 reads TGTGCCATCGGAGGACTAGCGGGGAGCACAGATACGCAGTATTTT.

This clone showed up just a few times. The chain couples TRBV21-1 to TRBJ1-5; the table's D call TRBD1 went unverified against the DNA. TRBV21-1 represents a pseudogene. The CDR3 has 16 residues. This CDR3 is CASSKFRTPVNQPQHF. The CDR3 nucleotides read TGTGCCAGCAGCAAATTTAGGACACCGGTCAATCAGCCCCAGCATTTT.

This rearrangement joins TRBV6-1 to TRBJ1-1, with D uncertain. CDR1 MNHNS and CDR2 SASEGT come from the germline V gene. This CDR3 has 11 residues. Trimming took 3 bases from V and 11 from J, leaving 10 bases between them. The CDR3 DNA is TGTGCCAGCAGTGAGCGTAGGGAGGCTTTCTTT. Protein product: CASSERREAFF.